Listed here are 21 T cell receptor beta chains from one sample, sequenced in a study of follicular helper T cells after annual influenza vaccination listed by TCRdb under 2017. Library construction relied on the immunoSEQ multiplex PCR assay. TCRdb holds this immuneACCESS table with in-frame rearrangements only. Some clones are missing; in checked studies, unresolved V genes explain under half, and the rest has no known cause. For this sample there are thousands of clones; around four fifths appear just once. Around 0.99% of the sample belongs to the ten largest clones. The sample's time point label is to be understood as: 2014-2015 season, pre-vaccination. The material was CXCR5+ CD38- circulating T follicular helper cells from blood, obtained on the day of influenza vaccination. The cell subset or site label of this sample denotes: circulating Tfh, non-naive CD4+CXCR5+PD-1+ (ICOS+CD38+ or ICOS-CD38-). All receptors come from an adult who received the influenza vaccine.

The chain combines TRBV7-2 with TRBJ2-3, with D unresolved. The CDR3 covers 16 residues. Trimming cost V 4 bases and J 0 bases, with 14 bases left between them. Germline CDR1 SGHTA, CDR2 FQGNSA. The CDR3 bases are TGTGCCAGCAGCTGGGCCCGGCCACCTAGCACAGATACGCAGTATTTT. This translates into CASSWARPPSTDTQYF.

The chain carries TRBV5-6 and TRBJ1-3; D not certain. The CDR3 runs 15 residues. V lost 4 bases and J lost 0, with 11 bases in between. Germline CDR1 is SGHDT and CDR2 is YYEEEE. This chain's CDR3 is CASSTLTVSGNTIYF. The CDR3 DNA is TGTGCCAGCAGCACGCTTACAGTCTCTGGAAACACCATATATTTT.

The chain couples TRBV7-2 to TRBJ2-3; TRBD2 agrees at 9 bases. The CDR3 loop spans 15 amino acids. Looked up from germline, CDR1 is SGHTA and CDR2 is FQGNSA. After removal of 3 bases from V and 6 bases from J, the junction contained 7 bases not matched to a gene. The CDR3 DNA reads TGTGCCAGCAGCTTCTGGCGGGGGGGCCAGGATACGCAGTATTTT. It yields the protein CASSFWRGGQDTQYF.

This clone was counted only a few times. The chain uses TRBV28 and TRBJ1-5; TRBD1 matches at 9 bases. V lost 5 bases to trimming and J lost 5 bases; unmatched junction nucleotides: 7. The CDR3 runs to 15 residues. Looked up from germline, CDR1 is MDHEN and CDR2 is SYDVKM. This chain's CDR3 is CASSLGQGLYQPQHF. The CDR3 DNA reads TGTGCCAGCAGTCTGGGACAGGGACTGTATCAGCCCCAGCATTTT.

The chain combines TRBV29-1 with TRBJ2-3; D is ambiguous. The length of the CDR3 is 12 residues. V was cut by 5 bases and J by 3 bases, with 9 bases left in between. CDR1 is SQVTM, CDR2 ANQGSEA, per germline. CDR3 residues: CSVTLGTDTQYF. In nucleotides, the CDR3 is TGCAGCGTTACCCTAGGGACAGATACGCAGTATTTT.

The CDR3 sequence: CASITEPEGTAEAFF. For the CDR3, the DNA is TGCGCCAGCATTACCGAGCCCGAGGGGACTGCTGAAGCTTTCTTT. V and J are TRBV5-1 and TRBJ1-1; perhaps TRBD1 as D (5 bases). The germline V gene encodes CDR1 SGHRS and CDR2 YFSETQ. The CDR3 length is 15 residues. Trimming cost V 6 bases and J 6 bases, with 21 bases left between them.

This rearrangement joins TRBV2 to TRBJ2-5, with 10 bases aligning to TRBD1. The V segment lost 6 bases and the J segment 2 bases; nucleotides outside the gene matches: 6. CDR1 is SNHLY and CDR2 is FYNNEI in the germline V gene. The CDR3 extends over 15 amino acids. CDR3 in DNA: TGTGCCAGCAGCGCGACAGGGGGCAGGCAAGAGACCCAGTACTTC. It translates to CASSATGGRQETQYF. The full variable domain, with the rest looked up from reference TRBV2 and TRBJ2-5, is EPEVTQTPSHQVTQMGQEVILRCVPISNHLYFYWYRQILGQKVEFLVSFYNNEISEKSEIFDDQFSVERPDGSNFTLKIRSTKLEDSAMYFCASSATGGRQETQYFGPGTRLLVL.

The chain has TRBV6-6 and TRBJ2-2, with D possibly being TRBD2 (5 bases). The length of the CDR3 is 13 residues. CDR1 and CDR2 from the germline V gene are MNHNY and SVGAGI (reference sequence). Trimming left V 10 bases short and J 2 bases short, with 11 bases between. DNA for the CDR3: TGTGCCACCACCCGGGGTAACACCGGGGAGCTGTTTTTT. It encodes CATTRGNTGELFF.

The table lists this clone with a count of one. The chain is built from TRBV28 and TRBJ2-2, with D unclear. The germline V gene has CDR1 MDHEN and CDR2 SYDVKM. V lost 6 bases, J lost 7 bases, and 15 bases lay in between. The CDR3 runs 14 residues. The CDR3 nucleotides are TGTGCCAGCAGCAATGTTGTTAGGAACGGGGAGCTGTTTTTT. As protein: CASSNVVRNGELFF.

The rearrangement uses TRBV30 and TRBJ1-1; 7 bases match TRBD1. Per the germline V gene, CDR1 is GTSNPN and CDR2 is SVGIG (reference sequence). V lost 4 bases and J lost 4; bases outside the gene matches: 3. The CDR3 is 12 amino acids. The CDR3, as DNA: TGTGCCTGGACGACAGGGATCACTGAAGCTTTCTTT. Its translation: CAWTTGITEAFF.

The CDR3 DNA is TGTGCCAGCAGTAATTACTACGAGCAGTACTTC. Protein: CASSNYYEQYF. V and J are TRBV6-1 and TRBJ2-7; D is ambiguous. CDR1 and CDR2 from the germline V gene are MNHNS and SASEGT. V was clipped by 5 bases and J by 3 bases, with 5 bases between them. The CDR3 totals 11 residues.

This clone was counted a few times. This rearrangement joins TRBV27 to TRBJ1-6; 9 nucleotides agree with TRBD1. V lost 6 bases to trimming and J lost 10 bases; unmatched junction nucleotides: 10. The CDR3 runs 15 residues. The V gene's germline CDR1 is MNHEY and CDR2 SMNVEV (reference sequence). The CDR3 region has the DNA TGTGCCAGCAGCTATAGGACAGGGGCGAGATCACCCCTCCACTTT. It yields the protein CASSYRTGARSPLHF.

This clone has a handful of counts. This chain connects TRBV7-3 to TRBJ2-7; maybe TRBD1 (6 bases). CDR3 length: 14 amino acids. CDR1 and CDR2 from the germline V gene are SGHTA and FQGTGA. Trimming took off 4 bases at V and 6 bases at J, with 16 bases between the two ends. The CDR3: CASSSTGMGSEQYF. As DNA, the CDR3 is TGTGCCAGCAGCTCCACAGGGATGGGTAGCGAGCAGTACTTC.

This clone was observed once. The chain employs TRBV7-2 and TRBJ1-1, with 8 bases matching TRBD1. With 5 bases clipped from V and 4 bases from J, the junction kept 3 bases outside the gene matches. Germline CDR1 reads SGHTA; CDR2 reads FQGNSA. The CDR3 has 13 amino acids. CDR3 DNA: TGTGCCAGCAGCCCACAGGGGGGCACTGAAGCTTTCTTT. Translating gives CASSPQGGTEAFF.

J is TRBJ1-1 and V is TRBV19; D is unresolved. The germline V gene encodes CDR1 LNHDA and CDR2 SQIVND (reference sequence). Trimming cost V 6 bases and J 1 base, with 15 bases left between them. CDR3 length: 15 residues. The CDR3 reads CASRVQPVKNTEAFF. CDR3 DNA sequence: TGTGCCAGTAGAGTCCAGCCCGTGAAGAACACTGAAGCTTTCTTT.

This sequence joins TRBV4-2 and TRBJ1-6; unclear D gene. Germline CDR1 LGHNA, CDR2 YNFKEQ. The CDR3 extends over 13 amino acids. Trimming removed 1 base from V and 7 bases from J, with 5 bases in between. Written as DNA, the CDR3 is TGTGCCAGCAGCCAAGGACGAAATTCACCCCTCCACTTT. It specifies CASSQGRNSPLHF.

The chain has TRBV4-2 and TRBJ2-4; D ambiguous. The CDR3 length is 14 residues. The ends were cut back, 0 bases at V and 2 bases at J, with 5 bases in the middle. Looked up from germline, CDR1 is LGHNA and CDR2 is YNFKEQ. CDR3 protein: CASSQDGSKNIQYF. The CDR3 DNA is TGTGCCAGCAGCCAAGACGGTTCCAAAAACATTCAGTACTTC.

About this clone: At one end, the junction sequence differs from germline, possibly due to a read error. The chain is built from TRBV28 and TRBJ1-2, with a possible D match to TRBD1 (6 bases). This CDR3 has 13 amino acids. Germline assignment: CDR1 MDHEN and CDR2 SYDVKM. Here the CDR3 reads CASSEGGPYDYTF. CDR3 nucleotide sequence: TGTGCCAGCAGTGAGGGGGGGCCGTATGACTACACCTTC.

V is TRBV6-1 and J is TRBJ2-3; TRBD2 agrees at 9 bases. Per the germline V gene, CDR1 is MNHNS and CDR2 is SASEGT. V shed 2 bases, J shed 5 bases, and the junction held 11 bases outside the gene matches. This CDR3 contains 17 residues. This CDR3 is CASSENRGGGALDTQYF. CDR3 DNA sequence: TGTGCCAGCAGTGAAAACAGGGGCGGGGGGGCCTTAGATACGCAGTATTTT.

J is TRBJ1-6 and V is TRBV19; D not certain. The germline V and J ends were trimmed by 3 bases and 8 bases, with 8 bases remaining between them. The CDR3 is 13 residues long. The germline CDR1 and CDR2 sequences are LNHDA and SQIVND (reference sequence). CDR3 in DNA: TGTGCCAGTAGTATCAACCCGGATTCACCCCTCCACTTT. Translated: CASSINPDSPLHF. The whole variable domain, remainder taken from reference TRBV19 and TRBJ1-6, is DGGITQSPKYLFRKEGQNVTLSCEQNLNHDAMYWYRQDPGQGLRLIYYSQIVNDFQKGDIAEGYSVSREKKESFPLTVTSAQKNPTAFYLCASSINPDSPLHFGNGTRLTVT.

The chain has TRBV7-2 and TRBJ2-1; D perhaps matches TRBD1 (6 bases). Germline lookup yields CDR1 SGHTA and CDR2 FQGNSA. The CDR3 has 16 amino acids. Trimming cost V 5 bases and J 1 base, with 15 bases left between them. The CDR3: CASSPHSGASYNEQFF. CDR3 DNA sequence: TGTGCCAGCAGCCCCCACTCAGGGGCGTCCTACAATGAGCAGTTCTTC.